This TCR beta chain appears in the sequencing data of a study of blood T cell repertoires in COVID-19. Study-level information: The origin of the acute and convalescent COVID-19 samples was the United States, Italy and Spain.

Trimming shortened V by 2 bases and J by 2 bases, and 15 bases separated the two germline ends. The CDR3 runs 16 residues. The germline V gene has CDR1 SGHRS and CDR2 YFSETQ. As originally analysed: The assay estimated nucleated cells by amplifying reference gene primers. Data came from immunoSEQ multiplex PCR; TCRdb stores just in-frame clones and leaves some out. V and J calls and clone size are as listed in that table; D and trimming were resolved from the DNA. The sample includes roughly 180,000 clones, approximately 86% of them seen just once. The sample comprised peripheral blood. The chain has TRBV5-1 and TRBJ2-3, with a possible D match to TRBD2 (6 bases). This clonotype was obtained from a man between 18 and 35 years old with acute or convalescent COVID-19. CDR3: CASSFGGRSFTDTQYF. Here the CDR3 DNA reads TGCGCCAGCAGCTTTGGAGGGCGGTCTTTCACAGATACGCAGTATTTT. Complete variable domain (other parts from reference TRBV5-1 and TRBJ2-3): KAGVTQTPRYLIKTRGQQVTLSCSPISGHRSVSWYQQTPGQGLQFLFEYFSETQRNKGNFPGRFSGRQFSNSRSEMNVSTLELGDSALYLCASSFGGRSFTDTQYFGPGTRLTVL.